The clone carrying this TCR beta chain has just a few counts. V lost 0 bases, J lost 0 bases, and 10 bases lay in between. CDR1 is SGHTS, CDR2 YDEGEE, per germline. The CDR3 contains 15 residues. This entry comes from a study of blood T cell repertoires in COVID-19. Study-level information: COVID-19 samples collected from the United States, Italy and Spain covered acute and convalescent phases. In each case, the material was cDNA or gDNA derived from T cells, B-cell-depleted T cells, or PBMCs.

In the original workflow: Scientists estimated how many nucleated cells there were by amplifying reference gene primers. Clones were sequenced by immunoSEQ multiplex PCR, and TCRdb holds only the in-frame ones, with some missing. That table is the source of V, J and clone size, and D and trimming were worked out from the DNA. The sample holds around 370,000 clones; under 95% are singletons and the top ten take under 3.5%. Material for sequencing was peripheral blood. This chain links TRBV5-8 with TRBJ2-7; D not resolved. This TCR was sampled from a woman under 30 who had recovered from COVID-19. CDR3 amino acids: CASSLVSSSSYEQYV. CDR3 sequence (DNA): TGTGCCAGCAGCTTGGTGAGTTCGAGCTCCTACGAGCAGTACGTC.